Below are 2 T cell receptor beta chains sequenced from a single sample in a study of human T cells and chemical hapten exposure. Time point reported: patch test 1, 2 weeks after DPC sensitization. The treatment: therapeutic diphenylcyclopropenone sensitization with weekly scalp DPC. Whole blood that had not been fractionated was the source of extracted total RNA. In TCRdb, the RACE reads were re-called with MiXCR into one record per CDR3 protein. There are roughly 38,000 distinct CDR3 sequences in the sample; 3% to 4% occur only once, and more than 25% lies in the top ten. The source material was whole blood, sampled in connection with sensitization to the hapten diphenylcyclopropenone (DPC). The origin of the receptors is a man over 45 with alopecia areata. Some clones in this sample may be carry-over from other donors' samples.

Comment on this clonotype: One end of the junction fails to match germline, which may point to a read error. CDR3 loop: CASSPRLAGTGELCF. CDR3 in DNA: TGTGCCAGCAGCCCCAGACTAGCGGGCACCGGGGAGCTGTGTTTT. The chain couples TRBV7-2 to TRBJ2-2, with 10 positions matching TRBD2. Germline-derived CDR1 and CDR2 are SGHTA and FQGNSA. The CDR3 runs to 15 residues.

The CDR3 spells CEARLKRNTEAFF. The CDR3 DNA follows: TGTGAGGCCCGGCTGAAACGGAACACTGAAGCTTTCTTT. V usage is TRBV28 and J usage is TRBJ1-1; D gene unclear. Germline CDR1 MDHEN, CDR2 SYDVKM. The length of the CDR3 is 13 residues.